A single sample gave rise to the 32 T cell receptor beta chains below, sequenced in a study of immune characterization of retroperitoneal liposarcoma. TCRdb processed the PCR reads anew with MiXCR; each CDR3 protein has one entry. The table includes more than 9,000 distinct CDR3 sequences, approximately 35% detected once. The sequenced sample was tumor tissue. The receptors stem from a male donor with retroperitoneal liposarcoma.

The chain recombines TRBV6-8 with TRBJ2-4, with D possibly TRBD2 on 6 matching bases. This CDR3 is built from 14 residues. Per germline, CDR1 MNHGY and CDR2 SAAAGT. The germline V and J ends were trimmed by 8 bases and 7 bases, with 18 bases remaining between them. CDR3 coding DNA: TGTGCCAGCCGCCGGGGGATGGGGGTTAACATTCAGTACTTC. It codes for CASRRGMGVNIQYF.

V usage is TRBV11-3 and J usage is TRBJ2-3; a possible D gene is TRBD2 (5 bases). Trimming took 5 bases from V and 5 from J, leaving 5 bases between them. CDR3 length: 11 residues. Germline V lookup: CDR1 SGHNT, CDR2 YENEEA. The CDR3 loop is CASSREDTQYF. For the CDR3, the DNA is TGTGCCAGCAGCCGGGAAGATACGCAGTATTTT.

This clonotype has at least ten counts. This chain links TRBV6-2 or TRBV6-3 with TRBJ2-1; no definite D call. Germline CDR1 is MNHEY and CDR2 is SVGEGT. Trimming stripped 2 bases from V and 6 bases from J, with 8 bases between. This CDR3 has 13 amino acids. CDR3 DNA: TGTGCCAGCAGTTACCTGGGCCGCAATGAGCAGTTCTTC. It encodes CASSYLGRNEQFF.

This clonotype has a count of ten or more. The J gene is TRBJ2-5, the V gene TRBV7-3; 10 positions match TRBD2. Per the germline V gene, CDR1 is SGHTA and CDR2 is FQGTGA. The CDR3 is made up of 15 amino acids. V shed 5 bases and J 11 bases; nucleotides not matched to a gene: 14. The CDR3 nucleotides read TGTGCCAGCAGCGAAGGGACTAGCGTAGACAATGAGCAGTACTTC. This encodes CASSEGTSVDNEQYF.

This clonotype was found a few times. As DNA, the CDR3 is TGTGCCAGCAGCTTAACCCGACTAGCGGGAGGGGCCTCTAGCACAGATACGCAGTATTTT. It specifies CASSLTRLAGGASSTDTQYF. The gene calls are TRBV7-3 and TRBJ2-3, with TRBD2 matching over 14 bases. The CDR3 sequence is 20 residues long. The germline gives CDR1 SGHTA, CDR2 FQGTGA. The junction had 8 bases not matched to a gene; V was cut back by 0 bases and J by 0 bases.

The V and J genes are TRBV12-3 or TRBV12-4 and TRBJ1-5; the match to TRBD1 covers 10 bases. With 6 bases clipped from V and 4 bases from J, the junction kept 3 bases outside the gene matches. The CDR3 runs to 14 residues. The CDR3 nucleotides are TGTGCCAGCAGACCGGGACAGGGGAATCAGCCCCAGCATTTT. Translated, it gives CASRPGQGNQPQHF.

The CDR3 coding sequence is TGTGCCAGCAGCTTATTGGAAGGAAACACCATATATTTT. Amino acid sequence: CASSLLEGNTIYF. The gene calls are TRBV11-3 and TRBJ1-3; D is undetermined. The CDR3 totals 13 residues. V gave up 2 bases and J gave up 4 bases, with 6 bases separating them. CDR1 is SGHNT and CDR2 is YENEEA in the germline V gene.

This clonotype was seen only a few times. The chain is built from TRBV11-2 and TRBJ2-1; D uncertain. The end of the DNA fits TRBJ2-5 better, so the J call may be wrong. The CDR3 is made up of 11 amino acids. The germline V gene has CDR1 SGHAT and CDR2 FQNNGV. CDR3 sequence reads: CASSTQETQYF. In DNA form, the CDR3 reads TGTGCCAGCAGCACCCAAGAGACCCAGTACTTC.

The rearrangement uses TRBV12-3 or TRBV12-4 and TRBJ2-2, with D tentatively TRBD1 (6 bases). CDR3 size: 16 residues. V lost 5 bases and J lost 5, with 18 bases in between. CDR3 protein: CASSPIWGQRTGELFF. The CDR3 DNA follows: TGTGCCAGCAGTCCCATCTGGGGGCAAAGGACCGGGGAGCTGTTTTTT.

This clonotype was counted a single time. The chain combines TRBV6-1 with TRBJ2-5, with D uncertain. The DNA end is more similar to TRBJ2-1, so the J call may be wrong. Germline CDR1 reads MNHNS; CDR2 reads SASEGT. The CDR3 contains 13 residues. DNA for the CDR3: TGTGCCAGCAGTGGAACCATGAGGAATGAGCAGTTCTTC. Encoded protein: CASSGTMRNEQFF.

This clonotype has a handful of counts. The chain's CDR3 is CASSYPREGHSYNEQFF. The CDR3 nucleotides read TGTGCCAGCAGTTACCCGAGGGAGGGCCATTCCTACAATGAGCAGTTCTTC. The rearrangement joins TRBV6-6 to TRBJ2-1; 7 nucleotides match TRBD2. The V gene end was trimmed by 2 bases and the J gene end by 1 base; junction bases not matched to a gene: 8. Germline loops: CDR1 MNHNY, CDR2 SVGAGI (reference sequence). This CDR3 has 17 residues.

V is TRBV6-6 and J is TRBJ2-3; TRBD2 matches 7 bases. Germline V lookup: CDR1 MNHNY, CDR2 SVGAGI (reference sequence). V dropped 10 bases and J dropped 3; count of bases not matched to a gene: 4. CDR3 length equals 12 residues. The CDR3 nucleotides read TGTGCCACCGCGGGGGAGACAGATACGCAGTATTTT. Its translation is CATAGETDTQYF.

V and J are TRBV27 and TRBJ2-1; no clear D gene. CDR3 length: 13 residues. Trimming took 6 bases from V and 3 from J, leaving 9 bases between them. Per the germline V gene, CDR1 is MNHEY and CDR2 is SMNVEV (reference sequence). CDR3 amino acids: CASSQGIYNEQFF. DNA for the CDR3: TGTGCCAGCAGCCAAGGAATCTACAATGAGCAGTTCTTC.

This chain connects TRBV7-4 to TRBJ2-6; no clear D gene. Germline CDR1 and CDR2: SGHVT and SQSDAQ. Trimming stripped 2 bases from V and 0 bases from J, with 8 bases between. CDR3 length: 16 amino acids. CDR3 residues: CASSLSASSGANVLTF. The DNA of the CDR3 is TGTGCCAGCAGCTTATCAGCCTCCTCTGGGGCCAACGTCCTGACTTTC. Supplemented by reference TRBV7-4 and TRBJ2-6, the full variable domain reads GAGVSQSPRYKVAKRGRDVALRCDSISGHVTLYWYRQTLGQGSEVLTYSQSDAQRDKSGRPSGRFSAERPERSVSTLKIQRTEQGDSAVYLCASSLSASSGANVLTFGAGSRLTVL.

Sample share makes this clonotype medium-sized. V and J are TRBV7-2 and TRBJ2-1, with 9 bases matching TRBD2. The end of the DNA fits TRBJ2-7 better, so the J call may be wrong. The CDR3 length is 14 residues. Germline CDR1 reads SGHTA; CDR2 reads FQGNSA. The CDR3 loop reads CASSRTSDHNEQYF. The CDR3 nucleotides are TGTGCCAGCAGCCGGACTAGCGACCACAATGAGCAGTACTTC.

This clonotype has only a few counts. The chain uses TRBV12-3 or TRBV12-4 and TRBJ2-1; 10 positions match TRBD1. The CDR3 runs 21 residues. Trimming cost V 6 bases and J 10 bases; bases outside gene matches: 30. For the CDR3, the DNA is TGTGCCAGCAGCGTCCGCCCCCGGGACAGGGGCTCCCTGTCCAGCGCCTACGAGCAGTTCTTC. Amino acids: CASSVRPRDRGSLSSAYEQFF.

About this clonotype: One end of the junction is discordant with germline, which a read error may explain. This chain joins TRBV12-3 or TRBV12-4 and TRBJ2-5; 10 nucleotides match TRBD2. The assigned J gene may be wrong: the sequence end matches TRBJ2-1 better. CDR3 size: 15 residues. The CDR3 loop reads CASSHTSGEYIEQFF. DNA for the CDR3: TGTGCCAGCAGCCACACTAGCGGGGAGTACATTGAGCAGTTCTTC.

The J gene is TRBJ2-5, the V gene TRBV6-1, with D possibly matching TRBD1 (6 bases). The end of the DNA fits TRBJ2-7 better, so the J call may be wrong. This CDR3 contains 14 residues. CDR1 MNHNS and CDR2 SASEGT come from the germline V gene. This chain's CDR3 is CASSEADSSYEQYF. The CDR3, as DNA: TGTGCCAGCAGTGAAGCGGACAGTTCCTACGAGCAGTACTTC.

This clonotype showed up many times. The V gene is TRBV6-1, the J gene TRBJ2-1; 7 bases are shared with TRBD2. The DNA matches TRBJ2-7 better at its end, which makes the J call doubtful. Germline V lookup: CDR1 MNHNS, CDR2 SASEGT. There are 12 residues in the CDR3. The CDR3: CASSSSGYEQYF. CDR3 bases: TGTGCCAGCAGTAGTAGCGGGTACGAGCAGTACTTC.

This clonotype was seen only a few times. The chain recombines TRBV7-3 with TRBJ2-1; the D gene is possibly TRBD2 (7 bases). Germline assignment: CDR1 SGHTA and CDR2 FQGTGA. Trimming removed 5 bases at V and 7 bases at J, with 21 bases between. The CDR3 has 16 residues. CDR3 nucleotides: TGTGCCAGCAGCGACCGTAATAGTGGGGGGGCAAATGAGCAGTTCTTC. Its protein is CASSDRNSGGANEQFF.

This clonotype was detected many times. This rearrangement joins TRBV7-8 to TRBJ2-6; no reliable D call. V was trimmed by 3 bases and J by 0 bases, leaving 15 bases between them. Germline V lookup: CDR1 SGHVS, CDR2 FQNEAQ. The CDR3 is made up of 18 amino acids. This chain's CDR3 is CASSLVGVDLSGANVLTF. In DNA, the CDR3 is TGTGCCAGCAGCTTGGTAGGAGTCGATCTCTCTGGGGCCAACGTCCTGACTTTC. The full variable domain, with the rest looked up from reference TRBV7-8 and TRBJ2-6, is GAGVSQSPRYKVAKRGQDVALRCDPISGHVSLFWYQQALGQGPEFLTYFQNEAQLDKSGLPSDRFFAERPEGSVSTLKIQRTQQEDSAVYLCASSLVGVDLSGANVLTFGAGSRLTVL.

This chain uses TRBV6-1 with TRBJ2-2; tentative D call: TRBD2 (6 bases). CDR3 length equals 14 residues. V was cut by 0 bases and J by 4 bases, with 6 bases left in between. Germline V gene data show CDR1 as MNHNS and CDR2 as SASEGT. CDR3 residues: CASSEAGGTGELFF. The DNA of the CDR3 is TGTGCCAGCAGTGAAGCGGGGGGCACCGGGGAGCTGTTTTTT.

This rearrangement joins TRBV7-8 to TRBJ1-2; possible D gene TRBD1, 6 bases. Looked up from germline, CDR1 is SGHVS and CDR2 is FQNEAQ. The V and J ends lost 6 bases and 5 bases respectively, with 13 bases between them. CDR3 length equals 13 residues. This CDR3 reads CASSLEQGYGYTF. In nucleotides, the CDR3 is TGTGCCAGCAGTCTTGAACAGGGTTATGGCTACACCTTC.

On this clonotype: A much larger clone differs from this one at a single base, so this may be a read error. The chain's CDR3 is CANSERGTGGRAEAFF. In nucleotides, the CDR3 is TGTGCCAACAGTGAAAGGGGGACAGGTGGAAGGGCTGAAGCTTTCTTT. The rearrangement links TRBV6-1 to TRBJ1-1, with 8 nucleotides matching TRBD1. The CDR3 loop spans 16 amino acids. Per the germline V gene, CDR1 is MNHNS and CDR2 is SASEGT.

This chain joins TRBV7-2 and TRBJ2-5; D is ambiguous. The J call may not be correct, given that the DNA end is closer to TRBJ2-7. Germline V gene lookup returns CDR1 SGHTA and CDR2 FQGNSA. The CDR3 sequence is 14 residues long. As DNA, the CDR3 is TGTGCCAGCAGCTCGGGCAGGCTGGACTACGAGCAGTACTTC. Translating gives CASSSGRLDYEQYF.

This chain connects TRBV6-4 to TRBJ2-3; D call uncertain. V dropped 3 bases and J dropped 4 bases, with 11 bases sitting between them. The CDR3 length is 14 residues. Germline CDR1 is MRHNA and CDR2 is SNTAGT. The DNA for the CDR3 is TGTGCCAGCAGTGAAATGTCAGGAGCAGATACGCAGTATTTT. Translated: CASSEMSGADTQYF.

The rearrangement joins TRBV6-5 to TRBJ1-1; the match to TRBD1 covers 8 bases. Germline V CDR1 and CDR2: MNHEY, SVGAGI. The CDR3 covers 14 residues. The J segment lost 6 bases and the V segment lost 0 bases, leaving 3 bases of the junction unmatched. This chain's CDR3 is CASSYSQGAAEAFF. For the CDR3, the DNA is TGTGCCAGCAGTTACTCGCAGGGGGCCGCTGAAGCTTTCTTT.

The chain uses TRBV27 and TRBJ2-7, with 8 bases fitting TRBD1. The V gene's germline CDR1 is MNHEY and CDR2 SMNVEV (reference sequence). The CDR3 has 14 residues. Germline trimming cut 6 bases from V and 4 bases from J; bases unmatched to any gene: 8. CDR3 DNA: TGTGCCAGCAGCCCGACAGGGGAATTATACGAGCAGTACTTC. Protein sequence: CASSPTGELYEQYF.

The chain combines TRBV6-5 with TRBJ2-1; D gene uncertain. This CDR3 spans 16 amino acids. V shed 0 bases and J shed 5 bases, with 14 bases lying between them. Germline lookup yields CDR1 MNHEY and CDR2 SVGAGI. CDR3 bases: TGTGCCAGCAGTTACTCGAATGGACCTTACCACAATGAGCAGTTCTTC. Its protein product is CASSYSNGPYHNEQFF.

The chain combines TRBV28 with TRBJ2-6; weak D call: TRBD1 (6 bases). The CDR3 is made up of 14 amino acids. Between the trimmed V and J ends, which lost 5 bases and 11 bases, there was a span of 16 bases. Germline V gene lookup returns CDR1 MDHEN and CDR2 SYDVKM. CDR3 loop: CASSVGAGLYVLTF. The CDR3 DNA reads TGTGCCAGCAGTGTGGGGGCCGGGTTGTACGTCCTGACTTTC.

The chain is built from TRBV7-2 and TRBJ2-1; 13 nucleotides match TRBD2. Germline CDR1 SGHTA, CDR2 FQGNSA. The CDR3 contains 15 residues. The V gene end was trimmed by 5 bases and the J gene end by 7 bases; junction bases not matched to a gene: 5. CDR3 amino acids: CASSPTSGGWNEQFF. The CDR3 nucleotides are TGTGCCAGCAGCCCGACTAGCGGGGGGTGGAATGAGCAGTTCTTC.

This clonotype was observed a handful of times. This sequence joins TRBV9 and TRBJ1-1; a weak D match, TRBD1 (6 bases). V was shortened by 2 bases and J by 0 bases, with 11 bases between the two germline ends. The CDR3 covers 15 residues. From germline, CDR1 is SGDLS and CDR2 YYNGEE. CDR3 sequence reads: CASSVGGLMNTEAFF. The CDR3 bases are TGTGCCAGCAGCGTGGGGGGGCTCATGAACACTGAAGCTTTCTTT.